The sequence of this T cell receptor (beta chain) was determined in a study of cytomegalovirus exposure and HLA in healthy donors. At the level of the study: T cells numbering about 179 million yielded more than 95 million unique TCR beta sequences in an earlier analysis.

Concerning this clone: Antigen unknown.

Germline assignment: CDR1 SGHNT and CDR2 YYREEE (reference sequence). Trimming at V came to 0 bases and at J to 4 bases, leaving 3 bases not matched to a gene. This CDR3 is 14 amino acids long. PCR used 60 Vbeta primers and 13 Jbeta primers. Sequencing was performed with immunoSEQ multiplex PCR; in TCRdb, only in-frame clones are kept and a portion is missing. The sample carries about 130,000 clones, roughly four fifths recorded once. Study results and limitations: Indistinguishability led to the exclusion of some V segments, TRBV6-2 and TRBV6-3 included.

The TCR originated in a boy between 2 and 15 years old in good health and CMV-seronegative. The chain couples TRBV5-4 to TRBJ2-5; 7 bases fit TRBD2. The sequenced sample was PBMCs. CDR3 in amino acids: CASSLGLAPETQYF. The CDR3 coding sequence is TGTGCCAGCAGCTTGGGACTAGCCCCAGAGACCCAGTACTTC. Looking up the rest from reference TRBV5-4 and TRBJ2-5 gives the full variable domain: ETGVTQSPTHLIKTRGQQVTLRCSSQSGHNTVSWYQQALGQGPQFIFQYYREEENGRGNFPPRFSGLQFPNYSSELNVNALELDDSALYLCASSLGLAPETQYFGPGTRLLVL.